Reported below is one T cell receptor (beta chain). Its specificity is unknown. Gene names follow the mouse nomenclature. The read ends 1 residue before the CDR3 terminus; that terminus is restored from the germline J gene. This record comes from a study of tissue T cells after allogeneic stem cell transplantation. Germline values: CDR1 SGHSA, CDR2 FRNQAP. The V end was cut by 5 bases, the J end by 4 bases, with 7 bases between. CDR3 length equals 12 residues. The table came from immunoSEQ multiplex PCR; TCRdb's copy has only in-frame clones and leaves some out. The sample has roughly 8,700 clones, 45% to 50% seen once. The time point here: mouse harvest day 7 after allogeneic transplant. The graft held 10^6 splenic CD5+ T cells and 10^7 T-cell-depleted bone marrow cells. B6 (H2b) cells into BALB/c (H2d) mice; tissues taken at day 7 or 14. Study-wide points: Anatomically similar tissues had similar TCR repertoires within each patient. Tissue-detected TCR repertoire was only partly captured by blood and spleen T cells. The patient cohort was small and clinically heterogeneous, with limited sampling depth.

This chain connects TRBV16 to TRBJ2-4, with no clear D. Sequenced sample: gut tissue. The TCR comes from a female BALB/c mouse given C57BL/6 T cells with graft-versus-host disease after an allogeneic hematopoietic cell transplant. CDR3 sequence: CASSLQKNTLYF. The CDR3 DNA, read in part, is TGTGCAAGCAGCCTCCAAAAAAACACCTTGTAC.